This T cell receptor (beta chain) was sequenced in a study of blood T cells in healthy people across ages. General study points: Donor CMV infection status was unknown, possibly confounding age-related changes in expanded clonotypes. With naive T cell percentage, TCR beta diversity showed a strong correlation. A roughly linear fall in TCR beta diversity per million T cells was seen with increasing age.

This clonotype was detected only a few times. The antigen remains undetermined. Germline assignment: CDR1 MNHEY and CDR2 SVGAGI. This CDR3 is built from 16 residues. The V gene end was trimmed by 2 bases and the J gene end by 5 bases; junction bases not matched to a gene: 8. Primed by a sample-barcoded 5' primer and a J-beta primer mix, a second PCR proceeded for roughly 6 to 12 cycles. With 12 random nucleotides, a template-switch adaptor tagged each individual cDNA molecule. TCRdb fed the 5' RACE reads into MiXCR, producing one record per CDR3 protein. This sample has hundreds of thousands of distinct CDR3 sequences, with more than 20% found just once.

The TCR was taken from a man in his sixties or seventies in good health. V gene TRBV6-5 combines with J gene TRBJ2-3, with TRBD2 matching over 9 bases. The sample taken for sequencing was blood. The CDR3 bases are TGTGCCAGCAGTTACCACGGTAGCGGGAGAAGAGATACGCAGTATTTT. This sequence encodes CASSYHGSGRRDTQYF.